This TCR beta chain was captured by sequencing in a study of blood T cells in healthy people across ages. Primed by a sample-barcoded 5' primer and a J-beta primer mix, a second PCR proceeded for about 6 to 12 cycles. TCRdb passed the 5' RACE reads through MiXCR, listing each CDR3 protein once. Of 910,000 or so distinct CDR3 sequences in the sample, roughly half were seen once. This clonotype was observed many times. The CDR3 contains 13 residues. The V gene's germline CDR1 is MDHEN and CDR2 SYDVKM. V was pared by 5 bases and J by 0 bases, with 8 bases between. This sequence originates from a woman aged 55-70 years in good health. The specimen was blood. The chain links TRBV28 to TRBJ2-7; no clear D gene. The DNA of the CDR3 is TGTGCCAGCAGTCTCGAGAGCTCCTACGAGCAGTACTTC. The encoded protein is CASSLESSYEQYF.